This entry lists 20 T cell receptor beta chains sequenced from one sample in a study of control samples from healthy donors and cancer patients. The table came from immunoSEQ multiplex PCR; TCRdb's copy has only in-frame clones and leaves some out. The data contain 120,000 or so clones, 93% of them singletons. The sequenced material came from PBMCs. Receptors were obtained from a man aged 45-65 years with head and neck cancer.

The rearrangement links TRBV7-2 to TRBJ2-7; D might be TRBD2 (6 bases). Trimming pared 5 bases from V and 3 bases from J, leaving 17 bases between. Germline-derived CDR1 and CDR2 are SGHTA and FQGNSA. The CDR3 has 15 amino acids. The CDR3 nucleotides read TGTGCCAGCAGCCAAGGCGCGGGACGGAGCTACGAGCAGTACTTC. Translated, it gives CASSQGAGRSYEQYF.

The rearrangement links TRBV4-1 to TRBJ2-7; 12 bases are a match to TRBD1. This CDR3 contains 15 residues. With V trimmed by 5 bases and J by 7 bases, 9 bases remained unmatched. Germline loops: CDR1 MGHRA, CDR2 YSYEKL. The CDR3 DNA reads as TGCGCCAGCAGCACCTGGGACAGGGGGCAGGAAGAGCAGTACTTC. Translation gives CASSTWDRGQEEQYF.

The CDR3 spells CASSSKAGGSYNEQFF. The CDR3 DNA reads as TGTGCCAGCAGTTCTAAAGCGGGGGGGTCCTACAATGAGCAGTTCTTC. The chain is built from TRBV27 and TRBJ2-1, with 10 positions matching TRBD2. Germline V gene data show CDR1 as MNHEY and CDR2 as SMNVEV (reference sequence). V lost 4 bases to trimming and J lost 1 base; unmatched junction nucleotides: 4. CDR3 length: 16 amino acids.

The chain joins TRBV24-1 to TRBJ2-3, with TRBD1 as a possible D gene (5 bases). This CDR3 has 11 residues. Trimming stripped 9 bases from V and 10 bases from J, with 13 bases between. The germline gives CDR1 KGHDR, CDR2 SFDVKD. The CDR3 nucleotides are TGTGCCACCTGGCGACAGAGTCCGCAGTATTTT. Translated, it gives CATWRQSPQYF.

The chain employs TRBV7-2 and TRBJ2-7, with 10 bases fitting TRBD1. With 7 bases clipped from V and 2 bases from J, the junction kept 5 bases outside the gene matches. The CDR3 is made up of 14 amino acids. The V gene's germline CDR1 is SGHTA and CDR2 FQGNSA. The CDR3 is CASTRGQGTYEQYF. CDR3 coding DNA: TGTGCCAGCACCCGGGGACAGGGGACCTACGAGCAGTACTTC.

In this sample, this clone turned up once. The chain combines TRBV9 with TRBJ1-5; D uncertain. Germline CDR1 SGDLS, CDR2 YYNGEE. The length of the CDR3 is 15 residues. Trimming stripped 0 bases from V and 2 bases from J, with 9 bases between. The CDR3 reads CASSVGPGGNQPQHF. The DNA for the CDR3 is TGTGCCAGCAGCGTAGGTCCCGGAGGCAATCAGCCCCAGCATTTT.

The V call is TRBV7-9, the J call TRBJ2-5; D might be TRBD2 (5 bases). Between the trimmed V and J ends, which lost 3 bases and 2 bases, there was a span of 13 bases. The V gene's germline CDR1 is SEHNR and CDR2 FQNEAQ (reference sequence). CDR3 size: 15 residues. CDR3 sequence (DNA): TGTGCCAGCAGCTTTATCGCGGGTACACAAGAGACCCAGTACTTC. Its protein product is CASSFIAGTQETQYF. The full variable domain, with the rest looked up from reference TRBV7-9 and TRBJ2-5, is DTGVSQNPRHKITKRGQNVTFRCDPISEHNRLYWYRQTLGQGPEFLTYFQNEAQLEKSRLLSDRFSAERPKGSFSTLEIQRTEQGDSAMYLCASSFIAGTQETQYFGPGTRLLVL.

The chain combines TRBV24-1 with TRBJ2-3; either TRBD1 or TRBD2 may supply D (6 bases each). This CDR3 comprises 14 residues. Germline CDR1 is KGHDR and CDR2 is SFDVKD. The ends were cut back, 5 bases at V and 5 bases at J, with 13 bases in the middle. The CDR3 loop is CATSGLGGKDTQYF. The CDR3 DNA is TGTGCCACCAGTGGCCTAGGGGGGAAAGATACGCAGTATTTT.

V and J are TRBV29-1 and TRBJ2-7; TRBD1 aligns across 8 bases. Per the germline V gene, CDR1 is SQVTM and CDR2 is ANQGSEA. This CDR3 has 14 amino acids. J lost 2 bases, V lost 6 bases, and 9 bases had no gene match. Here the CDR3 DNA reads TGCAGCGTGACCGACAGGGGCCCTCCCTACGAGCAGTACTTC. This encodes CSVTDRGPPYEQYF.

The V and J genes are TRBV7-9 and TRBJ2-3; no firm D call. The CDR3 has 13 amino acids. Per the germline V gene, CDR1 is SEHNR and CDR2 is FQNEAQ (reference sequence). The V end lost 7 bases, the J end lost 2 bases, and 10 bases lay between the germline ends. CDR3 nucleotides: TGTGCCAGCAAGGTGGGGAACACAGATACGCAGTATTTT. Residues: CASKVGNTDTQYF.

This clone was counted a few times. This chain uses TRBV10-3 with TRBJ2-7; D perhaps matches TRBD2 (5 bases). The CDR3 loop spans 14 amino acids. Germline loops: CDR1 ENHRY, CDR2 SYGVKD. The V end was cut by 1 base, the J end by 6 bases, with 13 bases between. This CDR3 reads CAISEWGVSGEQYF. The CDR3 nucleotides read TGTGCCATCAGTGAGTGGGGAGTTTCGGGCGAGCAGTACTTC.

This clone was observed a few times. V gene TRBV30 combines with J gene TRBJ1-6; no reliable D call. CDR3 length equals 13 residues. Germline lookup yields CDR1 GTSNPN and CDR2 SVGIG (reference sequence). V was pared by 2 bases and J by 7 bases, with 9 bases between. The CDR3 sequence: CAWSSNSNSPLHF. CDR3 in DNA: TGTGCCTGGAGTTCGAACTCCAATTCACCCCTCCACTTT.

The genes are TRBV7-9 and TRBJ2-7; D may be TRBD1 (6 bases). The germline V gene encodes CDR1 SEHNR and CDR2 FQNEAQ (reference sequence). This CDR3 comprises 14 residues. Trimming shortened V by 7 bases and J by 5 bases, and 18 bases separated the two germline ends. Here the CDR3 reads CASNQGSGVHEQYF. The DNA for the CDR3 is TGTGCCAGCAACCAGGGCTCAGGGGTCCACGAGCAGTACTTC.

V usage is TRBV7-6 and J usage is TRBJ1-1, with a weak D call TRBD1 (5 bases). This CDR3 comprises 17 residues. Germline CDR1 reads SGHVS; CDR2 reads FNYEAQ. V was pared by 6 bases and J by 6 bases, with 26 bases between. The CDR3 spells CASSPGGVDGRFAEAFF. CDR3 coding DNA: TGTGCCAGCAGTCCCGGAGGGGTGGACGGTAGATTTGCTGAAGCTTTCTTT. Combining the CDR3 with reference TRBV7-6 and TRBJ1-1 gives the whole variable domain GAGVSQSPRYKVTKRGQDVALRCDPISGHVSLYWYRQALGQGPEFLTYFNYEAQQDKSGLPNDRFSAERPEGSISTLTIQRTEQRDSAMYRCASSPGGVDGRFAEAFFGQGTRLTVV.

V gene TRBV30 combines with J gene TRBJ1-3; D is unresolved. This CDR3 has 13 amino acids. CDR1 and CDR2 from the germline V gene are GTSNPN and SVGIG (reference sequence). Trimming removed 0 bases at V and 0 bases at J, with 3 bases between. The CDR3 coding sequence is TGTGCCTGGAGTGTCAGCTCTGGAAACACCATATATTTT. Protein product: CAWSVSSGNTIYF.

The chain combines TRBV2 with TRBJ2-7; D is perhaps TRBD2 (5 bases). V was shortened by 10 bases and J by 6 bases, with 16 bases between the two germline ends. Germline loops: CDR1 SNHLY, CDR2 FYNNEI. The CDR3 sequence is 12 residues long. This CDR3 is CATWTEGREQYF. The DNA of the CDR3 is TGTGCCACCTGGACCGAGGGTCGCGAGCAGTACTTC.

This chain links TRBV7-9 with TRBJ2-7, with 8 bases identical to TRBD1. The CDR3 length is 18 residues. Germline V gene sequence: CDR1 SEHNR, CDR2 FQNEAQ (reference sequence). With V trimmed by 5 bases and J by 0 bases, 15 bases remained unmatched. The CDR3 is CASSQWTGKGLTSYEQYF. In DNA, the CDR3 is TGTGCCAGCAGCCAATGGACAGGGAAAGGCTTGACCTCCTACGAGCAGTACTTC.

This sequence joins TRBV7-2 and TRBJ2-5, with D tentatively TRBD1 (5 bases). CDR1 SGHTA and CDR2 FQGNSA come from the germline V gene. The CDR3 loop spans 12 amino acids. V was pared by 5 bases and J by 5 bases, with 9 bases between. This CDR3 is CASSTQGETQYF. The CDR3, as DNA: TGTGCCAGCAGCACCCAGGGTGAGACCCAGTACTTC.

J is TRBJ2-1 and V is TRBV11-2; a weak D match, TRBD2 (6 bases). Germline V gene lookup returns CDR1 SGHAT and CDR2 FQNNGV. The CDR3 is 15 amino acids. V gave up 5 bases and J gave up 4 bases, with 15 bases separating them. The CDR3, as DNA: TGTGCCAGCAGCGGGACGCTGGGGGGATACAATGAGCAGTTCTTC. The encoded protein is CASSGTLGGYNEQFF. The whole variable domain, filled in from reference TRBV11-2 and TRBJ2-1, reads EAGVAQSPRYKIIEKRQSVAFWCNPISGHATLYWYQQILGQGPKLLIQFQNNGVVDDSQLPKDRFSAERLKGVDSTLKIQPAKLEDSAVYLCASSGTLGGYNEQFFGPGTRLTVL.

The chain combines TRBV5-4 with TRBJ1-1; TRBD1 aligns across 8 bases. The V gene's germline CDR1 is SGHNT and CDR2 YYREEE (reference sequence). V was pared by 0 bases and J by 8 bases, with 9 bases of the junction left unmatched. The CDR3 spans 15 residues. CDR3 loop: CASSLGSGGVKEAFF. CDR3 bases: TGTGCCAGCAGCTTGGGTTCAGGGGGCGTTAAAGAAGCTTTCTTT. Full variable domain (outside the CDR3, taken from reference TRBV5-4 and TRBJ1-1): ETGVTQSPTHLIKTRGQQVTLRCSSQSGHNTVSWYQQALGQGPQFIFQYYREEENGRGNFPPRFSGLQFPNYSSELNVNALELDDSALYLCASSLGSGGVKEAFFGQGTRLTVV.